The text below deals with one T cell receptor (beta chain). The CDR3 runs 15 residues. V lost 1 base and J lost 3, with 12 bases in between. The germline V gene has CDR1 MNHEY and CDR2 SVGEGT. The entry originates in a study of blood T cell repertoires in COVID-19. Study-level information: Researchers got acute and convalescent COVID-19 samples from the United States, Italy and Spain. Sources were T cells, B-cell-depleted T cells, or PBMCs; the material itself was cDNA or gDNA.

Original handling: Amplification with reference gene primers provided the estimates of nucleated cell counts. The table came from immunoSEQ multiplex PCR; TCRdb's copy has only in-frame clones and leaves some out. The DNA gave D and trimming, while V, J and clone size come from that table. The sample lists some 300,000 clones, around 90% seen once, with under 1.1% in the top ten. The specimen sequenced was peripheral blood. V and J are TRBV6-2 or TRBV6-3 and TRBJ1-2; possibly TRBD1 for D (6 bases). This sequence originates from a woman in her thirties or forties with COVID-19, enrolled during active disease. DNA for the CDR3: TGTGCCAGCAGTTACTGGGGGGGCTCTGACTATGGCTACACCTTC. Its protein product is CASSYWGGSDYGYTF.